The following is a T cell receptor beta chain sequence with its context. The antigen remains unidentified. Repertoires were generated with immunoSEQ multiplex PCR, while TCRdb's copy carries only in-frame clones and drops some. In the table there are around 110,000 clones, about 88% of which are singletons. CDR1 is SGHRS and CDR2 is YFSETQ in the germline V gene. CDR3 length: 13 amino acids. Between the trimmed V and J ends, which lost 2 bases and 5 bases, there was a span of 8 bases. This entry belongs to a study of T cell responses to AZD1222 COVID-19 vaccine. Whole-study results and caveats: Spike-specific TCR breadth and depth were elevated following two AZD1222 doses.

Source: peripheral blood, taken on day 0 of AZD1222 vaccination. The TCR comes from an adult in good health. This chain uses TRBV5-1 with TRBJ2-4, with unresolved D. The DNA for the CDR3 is TGCGCCAGCAGCTTTTGGGGTGAAAACATTCAGTACTTC. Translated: CASSFWGENIQYF.